The 10 T cell receptor beta chains below were found in one sample sequenced in a study of T cells in Graves' hyperthyroidism and ophthalmopathy. TCR beta CDR3 regions were amplified from RNA. In the first-round RT-PCR of the TCR CDR3, the HTBI primer set was used. MiXCR was run by TCRdb on the multiplex PCR reads, yielding one entry per CDR3 protein. The sample has over 700,000 distinct CDR3 sequences, around 19% seen once. What was sequenced was blood. These receptors were obtained from a woman in her forties or fifties with Graves' hyperthyroidism that later progressed to Graves' ophthalmopathy.

A few counts support this clonotype. The CDR3, as DNA: TGTGCCAGCAGCCCGACAGGGCCCTGGGTAAATTCACCCCTCCACTTT. Translated, it gives CASSPTGPWVNSPLHF. This chain links TRBV5-4 with TRBJ1-6; 7 positions agree with TRBD1. V lost 4 bases, J lost 7 bases, and 11 bases stayed unmatched. This CDR3 has 16 amino acids. Germline V gene data show CDR1 as SGHNT and CDR2 as YYREEE (reference sequence).

This rearrangement joins TRBV5-1 to TRBJ1-5; D is perhaps TRBD1 (6 bases). Trimming took off 5 bases at V and 8 bases at J, with 17 bases between the two ends. CDR1 is SGHRS, CDR2 YFSETQ, per germline. The CDR3 has 14 amino acids. This CDR3 reads CASSQGSGYEPQHF. The CDR3 nucleotides are TGCGCCAGCAGTCAGGGGAGCGGGTACGAGCCCCAGCATTTT.

At least ten counts were recorded for this clonotype. This chain joins TRBV30 and TRBJ1-2, with D tentatively TRBD1 (5 bases). V was cut by 0 bases and J by 8 bases, with 10 bases left in between. The CDR3 totals 12 residues. Germline V gene lookup returns CDR1 GTSNPN and CDR2 SVGIG (reference sequence). The DNA of the CDR3 is TGTGCCTGGAGTGTATCAGGGAGCGGCTACACCTTC. Amino acids: CAWSVSGSGYTF.

In regard to this clonotype: Relative to the germline gene, one junction end is altered; a read error may explain this. V is TRBV7-9 and J is TRBJ1-6; D unclear. The CDR3 has 14 amino acids. CDR1 is SEHNR, CDR2 FQNEAQ, per germline (reference sequence). DNA of the CDR3: TGTGCCAGCAGTTTAGGATATACGAATTCACCCCTCCACTTT. This sequence encodes CASSLGYTNSPLHF.

This clonotype has a handful of counts. The rearrangement joins TRBV29-1 to TRBJ2-2; 14 bases map to TRBD2. Germline V gives CDR1 SQVTM, CDR2 ANQGSEA. The CDR3 runs to 17 residues. V was pared by 4 bases and J by 1 base, with 5 bases of the junction left unmatched. For the CDR3, the DNA is TGCAGCGTTGCCGGGACTAGCGGGGGCCAGAACACCGGGGAGCTGTTTTTT. It yields the protein CSVAGTSGGQNTGELFF.

The J gene is TRBJ2-3, the V gene TRBV7-8, with D perhaps assigned TRBD1 or TRBD2 (6 bases each). The V end lost 0 bases, the J end lost 5 bases, and 15 bases lay between the germline ends. CDR1 and CDR2 from the germline V gene are SGHVS and FQNEAQ. The CDR3 spans 16 residues. This CDR3 reads CASSLATGGPRDTQYF. Written as DNA, the CDR3 is TGTGCCAGCAGCTTAGCTACTGGGGGGCCCAGAGATACGCAGTATTTT.

Concerning this clonotype itself: It may be a read error: a sequence one base away is much more abundant. The chain combines TRBV5-1 with TRBJ2-5; no clear D. Germline assignment: CDR1 SGHRS and CDR2 YFSETQ. This CDR3 has 16 residues. CDR3 in amino acids: CASRFGSRQTAETQYF. The CDR3 nucleotides read TGCGCCAGCCGCTTCGGTTCACGGCAAACAGCGGAGACCCAGTACTTC.

This clonotype was detected a few times. This sequence joins TRBV11-2 and TRBJ2-5, with D perhaps matching TRBD1 or TRBD2 (6 bases each). Germline CDR1 SGHAT, CDR2 FQNNGV. V was shortened by 2 bases and J by 7 bases, with 17 bases between the two germline ends. This CDR3 contains 15 residues. Here the CDR3 DNA reads TGTGCCAGCAGCTTATGGGGGGCACAAGGTGGGACCCAGTACTTC. This gives the protein CASSLWGAQGGTQYF.

The table lists this clonotype with many counts. V gene TRBV7-8 combines with J gene TRBJ2-1; unclear D gene. V lost 5 bases and J lost 7, with 12 bases in between. Germline values: CDR1 SGHVS, CDR2 FQNEAQ. CDR3 length: 13 residues. The CDR3 DNA follows: TGTGCCAGCAGCCTATCTACCACAAATGAGCAGTTCTTC. Its protein is CASSLSTTNEQFF. The complete variable domain, with remaining parts taken from reference TRBV7-8 and TRBJ2-1, reads GAGVSQSPRYKVAKRGQDVALRCDPISGHVSLFWYQQALGQGPEFLTYFQNEAQLDKSGLPSDRFFAERPEGSVSTLKIQRTQQEDSAVYLCASSLSTTNEQFFGPGTRLTVL.

The chain couples TRBV20-1 to TRBJ1-4; D is unresolved. The germline CDR1 and CDR2 sequences are DFQATT and SNEGSKA (reference sequence). Trimming cost V 2 bases and J 5 bases, with 12 bases left between them. CDR3 length: 14 residues. CDR3 region: CSARSVGTNEKLFF. Here the CDR3 DNA reads TGCAGTGCTAGATCGGTCGGCACCAATGAAAAACTGTTTTTT.